This T cell receptor beta chain was captured in a study of cytomegalovirus exposure and HLA in healthy donors. Study-wide results and caveats: TCR beta V- and J-gene trimming, according to a later analysis, was linked to a missense DCLRE1C variant.

In the case of this clone: Its antigen is still unknown.

Germline CDR1 is MNHEY and CDR2 is SVGAGI. This CDR3 is 13 amino acids long. The V segment lost 4 bases and the J segment 6 bases; nucleotides outside the gene matches: 3. In the PCR, 60 Vbeta and 13 Jbeta primers were used. The protocol was immunoSEQ multiplex PCR, while the TCRdb copy is restricted to in-frame clones and leaves out a portion. The sample shows around 130,000 clones, 70% to 85% of them seen only once. The receptor was isolated from a boy between 2 and 10 years old in good health and CMV-seronegative. V and J are TRBV6-5 and TRBJ2-7; TRBD1 aligns across 10 bases. Sequenced sample: PBMCs. The CDR3 region is CASSSDRGREQYF. The CDR3 bases are TGTGCCAGCAGTTCCGACAGGGGGCGCGAGCAGTACTTC.